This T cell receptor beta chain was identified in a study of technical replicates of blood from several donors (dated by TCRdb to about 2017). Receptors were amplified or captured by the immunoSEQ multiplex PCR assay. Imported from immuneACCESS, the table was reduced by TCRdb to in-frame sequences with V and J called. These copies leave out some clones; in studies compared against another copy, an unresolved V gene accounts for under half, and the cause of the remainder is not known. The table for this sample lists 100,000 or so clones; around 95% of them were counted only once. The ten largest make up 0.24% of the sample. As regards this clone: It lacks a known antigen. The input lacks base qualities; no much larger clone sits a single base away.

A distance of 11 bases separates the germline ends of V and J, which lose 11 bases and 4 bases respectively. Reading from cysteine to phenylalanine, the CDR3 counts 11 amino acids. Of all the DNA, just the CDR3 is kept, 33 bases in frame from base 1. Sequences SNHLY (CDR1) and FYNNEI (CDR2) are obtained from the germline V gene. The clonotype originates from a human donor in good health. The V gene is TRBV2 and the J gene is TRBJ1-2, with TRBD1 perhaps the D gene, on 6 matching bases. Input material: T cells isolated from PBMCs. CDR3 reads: CAPRTVYGYTF. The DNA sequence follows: TGTGCCCCAAGGACAGTCTATGGCTACACCTTC.